This TCR beta chain derives from a study of T cells after yellow fever vaccination. As for the study in general: Where fractions had low cell numbers, libraries were prepared from them with the SMART-Seq v4 Ultra Low Input RNA kit. Broader study findings: Subsequent booster samples again held most clones from primary vaccination (roughly 95% CD4, roughly 88% CD8).

UMIs and a universal primer site were added when TCR cDNA was made by 5'RACE template switching. TCRdb reanalysed the 5' RACE reads using MiXCR and keeps one entry per CDR3 protein. The table records just under 600,000 distinct CDR3 sequences, about 13% of them present only once. Per the germline V gene, CDR1 is MNHEY and CDR2 is SVGEGT. CDR3 length equals 16 residues. Trimming removed 2 bases from V and 9 bases from J; junction bases left unmatched: 9. Only a few counts were recorded for this clonotype. Its antigen is not known. The chain employs TRBV6-2 or TRBV6-3 and TRBJ2-1; 11 positions agree with TRBD2. The clonotype was recovered from a man aged 30 to 39 who received the YFV17D yellow fever vaccine. The sample was PBMCs, taken on the day of the yellow fever booster vaccination. This CDR3 is CASSYESLAGVVEQFF. DNA of the CDR3: TGTGCCAGCAGTTACGAATCACTAGCGGGAGTAGTTGAGCAGTTCTTC.